This T cell receptor beta chain was captured in a study of vaccination and CD4 T cells after COVID-19. Across the whole study: Subjects got two shots of BNT162b2 or mRNA-1273 vaccine.

CD4+ T cells that had been cultured provided DNA sequenced with the Oncomine TCR Beta short-read assay. TCRdb re-called the PCR reads with MiXCR, one entry per CDR3 protein. The table lists some 26,000 distinct CDR3 sequences, over 55% of them singletons. A remark on this clonotype: What it recognizes is unknown.

The treatment was: roughly 11-day PBMC culture with coronavirus spike peptide pools or control peptides (ViraFEST assay). Cells were cultured for 10 days, and then CD4+ T cells were isolated by negative selection. The CDR3 has 15 residues. J lost 2 bases, V lost 2 bases, and 5 bases had no gene match. Germline values: CDR1 MGHRA, CDR2 YSYEKL. The V call is TRBV4-1, the J call TRBJ2-7; 8 nucleotides align to TRBD1. The material sequenced was CD4+ T cells from blood, cultured in vitro, taken after SARS-CoV-2 vaccination. The receptor's source is a human donor who received a COVID-19 vaccine. DNA of the CDR3: TGCGCCAGCAGCCAAAGGGGACAGGCTACCTACGAGCAGTACTTC. This encodes CASSQRGQATYEQYF.